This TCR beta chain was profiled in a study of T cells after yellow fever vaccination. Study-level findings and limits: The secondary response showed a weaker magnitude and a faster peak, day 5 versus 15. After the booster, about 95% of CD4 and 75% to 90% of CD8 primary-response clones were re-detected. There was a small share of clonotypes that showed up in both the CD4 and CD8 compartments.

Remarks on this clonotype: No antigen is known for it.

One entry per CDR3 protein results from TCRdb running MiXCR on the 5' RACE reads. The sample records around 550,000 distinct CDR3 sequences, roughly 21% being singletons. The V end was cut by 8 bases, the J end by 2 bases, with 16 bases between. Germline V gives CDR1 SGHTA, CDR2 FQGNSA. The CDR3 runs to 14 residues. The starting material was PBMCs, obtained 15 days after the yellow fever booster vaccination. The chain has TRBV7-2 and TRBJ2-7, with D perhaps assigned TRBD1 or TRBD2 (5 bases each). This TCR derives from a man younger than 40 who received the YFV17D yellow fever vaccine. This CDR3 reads CASHSPGATYEQYF. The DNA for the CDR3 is TGTGCCAGCCACTCTCCCGGGGCTACCTACGAGCAGTACTTC.